The clone carrying this T cell receptor beta chain was recorded at least ten times. The sample belongs to a study of breast tumors, draining lymph nodes, adjacent tissues. The CDR3 has 15 residues. Germline V gene data show CDR1 as DFQATT and CDR2 as SNEGSKA (reference sequence). The V end lost 1 base, the J end lost 1 base, and 11 bases lay between the germline ends. Axillary draining lymph nodes of breast cancer patients supplied the node samples. Each CDR3 protein is one row after TCRdb ran MiXCR on the multiplex PCR reads. The sample includes tens of thousands of distinct CDR3 sequences, around 28% of them seen just once.

The specimen sequenced was axillary lymph node tissue. The chain is built from TRBV20-1 and TRBJ2-4, with D possibly being TRBD2 (5 bases). This sequence originates from a female donor with breast cancer. Some clones in this sample may be carry-over from other donors' samples. The CDR3 region has the DNA TGCAGTGCTAGAGGTCCCCCTAGCGCCAAAAACATTCAGTACTTC. Translating it yields CSARGPPSAKNIQYF.